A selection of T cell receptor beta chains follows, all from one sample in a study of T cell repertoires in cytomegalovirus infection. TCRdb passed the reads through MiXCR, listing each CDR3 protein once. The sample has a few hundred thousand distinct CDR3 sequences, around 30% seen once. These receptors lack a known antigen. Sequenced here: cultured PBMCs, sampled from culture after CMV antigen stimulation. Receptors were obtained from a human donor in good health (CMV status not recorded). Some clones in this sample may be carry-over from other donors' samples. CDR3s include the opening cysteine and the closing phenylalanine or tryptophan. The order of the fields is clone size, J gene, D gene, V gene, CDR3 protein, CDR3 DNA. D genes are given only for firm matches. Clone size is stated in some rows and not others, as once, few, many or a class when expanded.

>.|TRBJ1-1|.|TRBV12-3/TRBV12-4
CASSRTGLVNTEAFF
TGTGCCAGCAGTCGTACAGGGCTTGTGAACACTGAAGCTTTCTTT
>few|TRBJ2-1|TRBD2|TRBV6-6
CASRDPLAGVTSYNEQFF
TGTGCCAGCAGGGATCCACTAGCGGGAGTGACCTCCTACAATGAGCAGTTCTTC
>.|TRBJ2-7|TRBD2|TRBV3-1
CASSQELASHEQYF
TGTGCCAGCAGCCAAGAACTAGCGTCCCACGAGCAGTACTTC
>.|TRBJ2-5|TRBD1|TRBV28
CASSRIPGTGSGETQYF
TGTGCCAGCAGTCGGATCCCCGGGACAGGGTCGGGGGAGACCCAGTACTTC
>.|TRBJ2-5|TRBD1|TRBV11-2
CASSRQGLETQYF
TGTGCCAGCAGCCGACAGGGGTTGGAGACCCAGTACTTC
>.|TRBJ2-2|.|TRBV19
CASSIFPGELFF
TGTGCCAGTAGTATTTTTCCCGGGGAGCTGTTTTTT
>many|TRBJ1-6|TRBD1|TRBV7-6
CASSPYGQGANNSPLHF
TGTGCCAGCAGCCCCTACGGACAGGGAGCCAATAATTCACCCCTCCACTTT
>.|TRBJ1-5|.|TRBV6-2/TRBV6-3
CASSYHGQPNQPQHF
TGTGCCAGCAGTTACCATGGCCAGCCCAATCAGCCCCAGCATTTT
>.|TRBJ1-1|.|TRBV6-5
CASSYSNSGRGAFF
TGTGCCAGCAGTTACTCGAATTCTGGGAGAGGGGCTTTCTTT
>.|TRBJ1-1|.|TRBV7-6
CASSLDSLPSRQARGTEAFF
TGTGCCAGCAGCTTAGACTCACTCCCCTCACGACAGGCGAGGGGCACTGAAGCTTTCTTT
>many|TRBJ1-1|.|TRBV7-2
CASSFSTEAFF
TGTGCCAGCAGCTTCTCGACTGAAGCTTTCTTT
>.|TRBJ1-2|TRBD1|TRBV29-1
CSVGGQGIYGYTF
TGCAGCGTAGGCGGACAGGGGATATATGGCTACACCTTC
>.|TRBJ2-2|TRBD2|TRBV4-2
CASSQEAGDESGELFF
TGTGCCAGCAGCCAAGAAGCGGGAGATGAATCCGGGGAGCTGTTTTTT
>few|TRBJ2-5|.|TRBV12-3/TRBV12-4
CASTTLAGTQYF
TGTGCCAGCACCACCCTGGCGGGGACCCAGTACTTC
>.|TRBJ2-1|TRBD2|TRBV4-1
CASSRTLLAVSYNEQFF
TGCGCCAGCAGCCGCACCCTACTAGCGGTATCCTACAATGAGCAGTTCTTC
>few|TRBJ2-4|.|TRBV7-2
CASSLEIAPAKNIQYF
TGTGCCAGCAGCTTAGAAATAGCGCCAGCCAAAAACATTCAGTACTTC
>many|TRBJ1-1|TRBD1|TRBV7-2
CASSARDRFTEAFF
TGTGCCAGCAGCGCCCGGGACAGGTTCACTGAAGCTTTCTTT
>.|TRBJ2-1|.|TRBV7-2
CASSLRTNQFF
TGTGCCAGCAGCCTTAGGACCAATCAGTTCTTC
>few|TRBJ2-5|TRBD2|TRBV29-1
CSTTGPAGGQETQYF
TGCAGCACAACCGGTCCTGCGGGAGGCCAAGAGACCCAGTACTTC
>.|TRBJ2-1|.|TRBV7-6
CASSLGIGAYNEQFF
TGTGCCAGCAGCCTGGGAATAGGGGCCTACAATGAGCAGTTCTTC
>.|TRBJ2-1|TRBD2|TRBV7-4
CASSGLAGGIYEQFF
TGTGCCAGCAGCGGACTAGCGGGAGGAATATATGAGCAGTTCTTC
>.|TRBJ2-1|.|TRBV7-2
CASSSYRFNEQFF
TGTGCCAGCAGCTCGTACCGATTCAATGAGCAGTTCTTC
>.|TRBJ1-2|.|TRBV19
CASSIGVRYGYTF
TGTGCCAGTAGTATCGGAGTGAGGTATGGCTACACCTTC
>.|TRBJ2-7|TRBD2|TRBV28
CASRPAGGSSYEQYF
TGTGCCAGCAGGCCAGCGGGAGGCTCCTCCTACGAGCAGTACTTC